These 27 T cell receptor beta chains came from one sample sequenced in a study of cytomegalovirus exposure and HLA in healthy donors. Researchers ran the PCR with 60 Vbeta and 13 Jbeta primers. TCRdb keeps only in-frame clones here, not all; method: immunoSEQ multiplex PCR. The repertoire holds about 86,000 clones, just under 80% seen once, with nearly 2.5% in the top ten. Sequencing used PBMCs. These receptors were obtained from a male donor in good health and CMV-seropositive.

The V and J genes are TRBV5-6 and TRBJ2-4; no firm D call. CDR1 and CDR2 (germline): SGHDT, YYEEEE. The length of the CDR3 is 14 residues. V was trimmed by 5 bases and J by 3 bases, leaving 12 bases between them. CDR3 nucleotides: TGTGCCAGCAGGAATTCGGGTGGCAAAAACATTCAGTACTTC. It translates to CASRNSGGKNIQYF.

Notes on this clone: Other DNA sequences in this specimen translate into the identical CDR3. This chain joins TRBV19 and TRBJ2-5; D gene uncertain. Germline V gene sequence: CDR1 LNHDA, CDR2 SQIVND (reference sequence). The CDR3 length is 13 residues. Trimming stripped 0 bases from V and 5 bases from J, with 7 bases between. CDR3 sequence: CASSIDGEETQYF. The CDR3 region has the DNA TGTGCCAGTAGTATAGACGGTGAGGAGACCCAGTACTTC.

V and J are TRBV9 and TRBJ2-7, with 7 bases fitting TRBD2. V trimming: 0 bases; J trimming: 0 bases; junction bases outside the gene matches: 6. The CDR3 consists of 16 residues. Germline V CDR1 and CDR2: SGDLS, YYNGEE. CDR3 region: CASSVGVAGFSYEQYF. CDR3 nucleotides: TGTGCCAGCAGCGTAGGAGTAGCGGGCTTCTCCTACGAGCAGTACTTC.

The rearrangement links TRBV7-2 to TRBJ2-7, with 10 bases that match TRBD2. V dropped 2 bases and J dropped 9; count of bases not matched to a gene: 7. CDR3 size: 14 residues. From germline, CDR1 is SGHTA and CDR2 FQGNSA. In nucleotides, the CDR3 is TGTGCCAGCAGCTTAAAAACTAGCGGGACTCGGCAGTACTTC. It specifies CASSLKTSGTRQYF.

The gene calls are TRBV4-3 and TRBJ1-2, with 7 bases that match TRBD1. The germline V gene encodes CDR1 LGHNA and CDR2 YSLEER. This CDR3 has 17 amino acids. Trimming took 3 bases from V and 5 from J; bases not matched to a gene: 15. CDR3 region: CASSHNTLTGRLYGYTF. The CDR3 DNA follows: TGCGCCAGCAGCCATAACACCCTGACAGGGAGGTTATATGGCTACACCTTC.

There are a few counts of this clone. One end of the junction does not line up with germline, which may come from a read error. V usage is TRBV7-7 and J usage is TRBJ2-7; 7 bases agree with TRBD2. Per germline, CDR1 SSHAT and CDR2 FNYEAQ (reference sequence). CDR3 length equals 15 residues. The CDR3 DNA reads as TGTGCTAGCAGCTTAGCTACGGGGGGATCCTACGAGCAGTACTTC. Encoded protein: CASSLATGGSYEQYF.

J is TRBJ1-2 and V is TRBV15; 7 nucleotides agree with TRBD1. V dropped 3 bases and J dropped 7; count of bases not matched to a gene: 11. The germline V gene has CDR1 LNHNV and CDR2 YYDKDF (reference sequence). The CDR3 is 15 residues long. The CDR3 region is CATSSGTDRRLGYTF. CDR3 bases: TGTGCCACCAGCAGCGGAACGGACAGGCGGCTTGGCTACACCTTC.

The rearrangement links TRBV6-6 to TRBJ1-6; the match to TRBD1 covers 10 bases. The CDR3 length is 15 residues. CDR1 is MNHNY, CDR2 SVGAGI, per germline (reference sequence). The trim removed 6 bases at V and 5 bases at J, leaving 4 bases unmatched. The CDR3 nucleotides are TGTGCCAGCAGGGGAGGGACAGGGGATAATTCACCCCTCCACTTT. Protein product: CASRGGTGDNSPLHF.

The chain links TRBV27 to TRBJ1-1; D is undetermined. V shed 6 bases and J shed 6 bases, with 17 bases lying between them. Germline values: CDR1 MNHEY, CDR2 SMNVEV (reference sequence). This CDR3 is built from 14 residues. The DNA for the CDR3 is TGTGCCAGCAGACAGAGACGGACGGGAGCTGAAGCTTTCTTT. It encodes CASRQRRTGAEAFF.

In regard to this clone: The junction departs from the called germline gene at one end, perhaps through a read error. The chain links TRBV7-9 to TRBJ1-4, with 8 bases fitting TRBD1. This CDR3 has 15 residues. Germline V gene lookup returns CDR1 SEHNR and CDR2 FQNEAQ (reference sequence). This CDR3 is CSSSLRTGRGEKLFF. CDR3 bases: TGTTCCAGCAGCTTACGGACAGGGCGGGGGGAAAAACTGTTTTTT. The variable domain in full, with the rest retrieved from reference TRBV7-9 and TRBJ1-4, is DTGVSQNPRHKITKRGQNVTFRCDPISEHNRLYWYRQTLGQGPEFLTYFQNEAQLEKSRLLSDRFSAERPKGSFSTLEIQRTEQGDSAMYLCSSSLRTGRGEKLFFGSGTQLSVL.

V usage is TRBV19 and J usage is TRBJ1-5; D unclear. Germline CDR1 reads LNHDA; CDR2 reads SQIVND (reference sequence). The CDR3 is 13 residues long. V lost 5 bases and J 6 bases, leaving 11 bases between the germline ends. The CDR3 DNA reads TGTGCCAGTAGTGGGTGGGCCAGTCAGCCCCAGCATTTT. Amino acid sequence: CASSGWASQPQHF.

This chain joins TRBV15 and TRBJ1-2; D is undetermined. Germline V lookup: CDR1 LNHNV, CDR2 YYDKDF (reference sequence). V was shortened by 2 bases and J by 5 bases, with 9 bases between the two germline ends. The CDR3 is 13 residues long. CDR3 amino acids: CATSRNREYGYTF. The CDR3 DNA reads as TGTGCCACCAGCAGAAACCGGGAATATGGCTACACCTTC.

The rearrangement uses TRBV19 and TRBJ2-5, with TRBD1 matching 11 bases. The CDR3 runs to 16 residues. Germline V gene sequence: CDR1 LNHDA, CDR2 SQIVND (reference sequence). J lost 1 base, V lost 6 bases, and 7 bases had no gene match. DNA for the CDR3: TGTGCCAGTAGCCAAAGGACAGGGGGCTTCCAAGAGACCCAGTACTTC. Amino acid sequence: CASSQRTGGFQETQYF.

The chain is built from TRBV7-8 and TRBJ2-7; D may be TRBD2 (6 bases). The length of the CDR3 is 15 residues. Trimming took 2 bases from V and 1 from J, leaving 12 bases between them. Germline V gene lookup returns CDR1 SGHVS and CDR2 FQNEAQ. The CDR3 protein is CASSLMRDRSYEQYF. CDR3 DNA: TGTGCCAGCAGCTTAATGCGGGATAGGTCCTACGAGCAGTACTTC.

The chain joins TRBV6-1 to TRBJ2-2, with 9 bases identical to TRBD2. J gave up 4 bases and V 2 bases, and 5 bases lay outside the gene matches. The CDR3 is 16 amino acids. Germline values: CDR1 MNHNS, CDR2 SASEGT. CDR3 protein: CASSESAGGGTGELFF. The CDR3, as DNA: TGTGCCAGCAGTGAAAGCGCGGGAGGGGGCACCGGGGAGCTGTTTTTT.

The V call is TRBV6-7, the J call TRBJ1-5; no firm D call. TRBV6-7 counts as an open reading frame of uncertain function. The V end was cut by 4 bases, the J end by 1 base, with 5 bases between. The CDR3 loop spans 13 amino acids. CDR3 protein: CASSFRSNQPQHF. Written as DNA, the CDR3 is TGTGCCAGCAGTTTTCGGAGCAATCAGCCCCAGCATTTT.

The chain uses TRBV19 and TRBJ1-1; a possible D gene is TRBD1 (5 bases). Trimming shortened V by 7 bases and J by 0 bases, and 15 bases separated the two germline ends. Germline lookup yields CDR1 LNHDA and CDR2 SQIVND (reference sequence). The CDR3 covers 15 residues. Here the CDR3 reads CASTSNGGVNTEAFF. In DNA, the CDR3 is TGTGCCAGTACCAGCAACGGGGGAGTGAACACTGAAGCTTTCTTT. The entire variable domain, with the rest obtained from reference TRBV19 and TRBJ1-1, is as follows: DGGITQSPKYLFRKEGQNVTLSCEQNLNHDAMYWYRQDPGQGLRLIYYSQIVNDFQKGDIAEGYSVSREKKESFPLTVTSAQKNPTAFYLCASTSNGGVNTEAFFGQGTRLTVV.

The CDR3, as DNA: TGTGCCAGCAGTCTCCGACAGAACACTGAAGCTTTCTTT. Its protein is CASSLRQNTEAFF. This chain links TRBV6-1 with TRBJ1-1; no definite D call. The germline gives CDR1 MNHNS, CDR2 SASEGT. The CDR3 contains 13 residues. Trimming left V 5 bases short and J 1 base short, with 8 bases between.

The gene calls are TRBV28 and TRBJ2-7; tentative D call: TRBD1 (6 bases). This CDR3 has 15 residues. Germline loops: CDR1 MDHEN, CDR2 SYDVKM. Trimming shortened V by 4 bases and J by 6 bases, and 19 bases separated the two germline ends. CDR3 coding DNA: TGTGCCAGCAGTTCATCACAGGGTTTCGGTACCGAGCAGTACTTC. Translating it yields CASSSSQGFGTEQYF. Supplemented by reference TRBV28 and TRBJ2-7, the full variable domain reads DVKVTQSSRYLVKRTGEKVFLECVQDMDHENMFWYRQDPGLGLRLIYFSYDVKMKEKGDIPEGYSVSREKKERFSLILESASTNQTSMYLCASSSSQGFGTEQYFGPGTRLTVT.

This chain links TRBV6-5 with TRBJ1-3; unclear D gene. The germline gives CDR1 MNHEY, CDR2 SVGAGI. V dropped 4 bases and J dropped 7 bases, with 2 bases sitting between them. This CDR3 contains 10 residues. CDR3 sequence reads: CASSSNTIYF. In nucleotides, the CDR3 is TGTGCCAGCAGTTCTAACACCATATATTTT.

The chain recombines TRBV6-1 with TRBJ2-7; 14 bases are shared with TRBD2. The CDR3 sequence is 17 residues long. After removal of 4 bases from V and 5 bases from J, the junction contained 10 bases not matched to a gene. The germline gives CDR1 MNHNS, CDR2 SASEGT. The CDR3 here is CASSVTGTSGSSNEQYF. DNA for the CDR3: TGTGCCAGCAGTGTTACCGGGACTAGCGGGAGTAGTAACGAGCAGTACTTC.

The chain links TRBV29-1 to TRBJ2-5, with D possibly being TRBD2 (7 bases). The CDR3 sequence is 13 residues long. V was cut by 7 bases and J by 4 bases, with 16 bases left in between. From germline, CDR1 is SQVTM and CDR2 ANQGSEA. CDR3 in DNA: TGCAGCGGGGGGGCGGGGGCGGGAGAGACCCAGTACTTC. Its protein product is CSGGAGAGETQYF.

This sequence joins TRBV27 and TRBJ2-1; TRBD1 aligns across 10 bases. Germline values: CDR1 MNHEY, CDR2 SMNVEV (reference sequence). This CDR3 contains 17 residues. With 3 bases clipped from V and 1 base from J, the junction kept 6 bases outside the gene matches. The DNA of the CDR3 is TGTGCCAGCAGTTTTTACCGGACAGGGGGGTCCTACAATGAGCAGTTCTTC. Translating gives CASSFYRTGGSYNEQFF.

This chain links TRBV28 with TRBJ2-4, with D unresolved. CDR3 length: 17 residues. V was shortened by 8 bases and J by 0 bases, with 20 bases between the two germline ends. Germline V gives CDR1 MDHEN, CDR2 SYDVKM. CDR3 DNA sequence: TGTGCCAGCCTCCCGGGTAGGCTTCAGATAGCCAAAAACATTCAGTACTTC. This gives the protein CASLPGRLQIAKNIQYF.

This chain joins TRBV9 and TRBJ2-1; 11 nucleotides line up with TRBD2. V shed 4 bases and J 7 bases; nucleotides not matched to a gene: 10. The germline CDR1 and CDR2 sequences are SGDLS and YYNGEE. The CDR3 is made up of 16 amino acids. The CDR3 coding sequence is TGTGCCAGCAGCTCCCGAGGACTAGCGGGTGGTAATGAGCAGTTCTTC. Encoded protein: CASSSRGLAGGNEQFF.

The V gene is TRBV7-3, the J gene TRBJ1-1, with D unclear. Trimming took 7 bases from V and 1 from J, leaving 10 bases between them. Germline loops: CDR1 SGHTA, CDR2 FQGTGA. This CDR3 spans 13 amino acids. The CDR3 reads CASTPIGNTEAFF. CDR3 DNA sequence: TGTGCCAGCACCCCGATCGGGAACACTGAAGCTTTCTTT.

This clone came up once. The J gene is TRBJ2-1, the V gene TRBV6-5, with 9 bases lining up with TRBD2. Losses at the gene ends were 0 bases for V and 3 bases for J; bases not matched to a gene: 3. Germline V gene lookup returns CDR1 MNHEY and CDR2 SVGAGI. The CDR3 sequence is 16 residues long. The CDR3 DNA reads TGTGCCAGCAGTTACTCCCTAGCGGGACTCTACAATGAGCAGTTCTTC. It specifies CASSYSLAGLYNEQFF.